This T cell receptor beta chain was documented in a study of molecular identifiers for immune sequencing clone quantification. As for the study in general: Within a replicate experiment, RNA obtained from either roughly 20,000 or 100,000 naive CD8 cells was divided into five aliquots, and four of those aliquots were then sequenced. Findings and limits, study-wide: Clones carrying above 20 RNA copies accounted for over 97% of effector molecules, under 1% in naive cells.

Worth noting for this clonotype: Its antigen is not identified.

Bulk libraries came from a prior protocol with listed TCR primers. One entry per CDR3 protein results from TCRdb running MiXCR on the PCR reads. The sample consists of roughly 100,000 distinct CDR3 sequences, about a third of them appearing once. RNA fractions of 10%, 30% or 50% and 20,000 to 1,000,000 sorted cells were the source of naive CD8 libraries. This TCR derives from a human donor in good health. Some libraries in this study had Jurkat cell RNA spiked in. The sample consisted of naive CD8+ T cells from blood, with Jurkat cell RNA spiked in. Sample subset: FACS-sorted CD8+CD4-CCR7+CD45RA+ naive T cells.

The CDR3 region is CAINSGKSSTDTQYF. The CDR3, as DNA: TGTGCCATCAATAGCGGAAAATCTAGCACAGATACGCAGTATTTT. The rearrangement joins TRBV10-3 to TRBJ2-3; D is possibly TRBD2 (6 bases). Trimming removed 7 bases at V and 0 bases at J, with 14 bases between. The CDR3 contains 15 residues. Per the germline V gene, CDR1 is ENHRY and CDR2 is SYGVKD.